This T cell receptor beta chain was captured by sequencing in a study of Ad26.COV2.S vaccination and SARS-CoV-2 variants. Using immunoSEQ multiplex PCR, the repertoire was profiled, and TCRdb retains in-frame clones only, with some absent. Here the sample spans more than 300,000 clones, 86% being singletons. The ends were cut back, 2 bases at V and 3 bases at J, with 10 bases in the middle. CDR3 length equals 14 residues. Germline loops: CDR1 MNHEY, CDR2 SVGAGI. The treatment: some 20 received Ad26.COV2.S at low or high dose, single or two shots; 5 received placebo; per-sample allocation not given. Specimens were obtained on day 63 following the first vaccine or placebo injection.

The sample was peripheral blood, taken in a trial of Ad26.COV2.S vaccine versus placebo. The genes are TRBV6-5 and TRBJ1-1, with D possibly matching TRBD1 (5 bases). The source of this sequence is a person between 18 and 65 years old who received the Ad26.COV2.S COVID-19 vaccine or a placebo. CDR3 in amino acids: CASSYDRFYTEAFF. The CDR3 DNA is TGTGCCAGCAGTTACGACAGATTCTACACTGAAGCTTTCTTT.